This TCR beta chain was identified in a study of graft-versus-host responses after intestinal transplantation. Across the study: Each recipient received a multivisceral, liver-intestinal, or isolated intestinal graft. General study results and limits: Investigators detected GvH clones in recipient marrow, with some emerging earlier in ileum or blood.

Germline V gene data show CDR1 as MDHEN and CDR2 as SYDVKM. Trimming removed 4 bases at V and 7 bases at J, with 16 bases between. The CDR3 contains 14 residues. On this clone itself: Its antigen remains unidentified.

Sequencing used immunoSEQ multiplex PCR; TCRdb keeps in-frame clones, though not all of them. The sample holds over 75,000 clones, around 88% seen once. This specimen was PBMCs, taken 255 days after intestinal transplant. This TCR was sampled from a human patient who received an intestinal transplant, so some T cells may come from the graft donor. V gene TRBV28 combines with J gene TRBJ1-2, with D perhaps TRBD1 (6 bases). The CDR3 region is CASSSHMGQGGYTF. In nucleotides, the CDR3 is TGTGCCAGCAGTTCACATATGGGACAAGGTGGCTACACCTTC.